This T cell receptor beta chain stems from a study of CD8 T cells in ankylosing spondylitis. Study outcomes and limitations: Those disease-linked clones were CD8+; they were also relatively rare in peripheral blood. In ankylosing spondylitis patients, matched synovial fluid reportedly showed significant enrichment of disease-linked clones.

This clonotype was seen repeatedly, ten times or more. The antigen is not known. Molecular-barcoded quantitative 5'-RACE produced these TCR beta libraries. TCRdb reprocessed the 5' RACE reads via MiXCR and lists one record per CDR3 protein. Among fewer than 250,000 distinct CDR3 sequences listed, under 12% were seen once. The CDR3 is 14 residues long. Germline V gives CDR1 LNHNV, CDR2 YYDKDF (reference sequence). Trimming stripped 1 base from V and 2 bases from J, with 8 bases between. The specimen was blood, either unsorted or a sorted T cell fraction (not recorded which). The chain carries TRBV15 and TRBJ2-5, with D possibly matching TRBD2 (6 bases). The TCR comes from a male donor with ankylosing spondylitis or in good health (not recorded which). The DNA for the CDR3 is TGTGCCACCAGCAGAGCAGGAGGGCAAGAGACCCAGTACTTC. Translated: CATSRAGGQETQYF.